The clone carrying this T cell receptor beta chain came up a few times. This sample was included in a study of control samples from healthy donors and cancer patients. Germline V gene data show CDR1 as MNHEY and CDR2 as SVGEGT. V lost 5 bases to trimming and J lost 2 bases, with 9 bases between them. CDR3 length: 13 amino acids. Sequencing used immunoSEQ multiplex PCR; TCRdb keeps in-frame clones, though not all of them. The table includes about 40,000 clones, about 94% detected once. The gene calls are TRBV6-2 or TRBV6-3 and TRBJ1-2; D perhaps matches TRBD1 (5 bases). Sequenced: blood. This receptor was taken from a woman aged 50 to 60 in good health. The CDR3, as DNA: TGTGCCAGCAGTAAGAACAGGAACTATGGCTACACCTTC. It encodes CASSKNRNYGYTF.